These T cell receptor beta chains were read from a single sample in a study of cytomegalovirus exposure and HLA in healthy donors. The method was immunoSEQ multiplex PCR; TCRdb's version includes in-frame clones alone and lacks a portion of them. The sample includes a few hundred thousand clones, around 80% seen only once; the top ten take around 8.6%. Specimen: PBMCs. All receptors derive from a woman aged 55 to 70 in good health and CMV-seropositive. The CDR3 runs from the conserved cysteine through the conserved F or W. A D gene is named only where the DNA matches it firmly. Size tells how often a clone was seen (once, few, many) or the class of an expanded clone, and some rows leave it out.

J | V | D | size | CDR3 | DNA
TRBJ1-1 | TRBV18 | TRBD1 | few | CASSLPTGVGQAFF | TGTGCCAGCTCGCTACCGACAGGGGTAGGTCAAGCTTTCTTT
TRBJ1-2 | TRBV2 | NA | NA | CASVMEGRGYTF | TGTGCCAGCGTCATGGAAGGGAGAGGCTACACCTTC
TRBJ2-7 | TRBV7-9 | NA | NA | CASSLRGAGVNEQYF | TGTGCCAGCAGCTTAAGGGGAGCGGGTGTCAACGAGCAGTACTTC
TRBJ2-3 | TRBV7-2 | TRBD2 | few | CASSLMTSGRNGNTQYF | TGTGCCAGCAGCTTAATGACTAGCGGGAGAAATGGAAATACGCAGTATTTT
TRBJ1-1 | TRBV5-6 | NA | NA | CASSSGGDTEAFF | TGTGCCAGCAGCTCCGGGGGGGACACTGAAGCTTTCTTT
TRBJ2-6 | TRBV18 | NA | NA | CASSPGLILRGANVLTF | TGTGCCAGCTCACCGGGACTCATCTTACGAGGGGCCAACGTCCTGACTTTC
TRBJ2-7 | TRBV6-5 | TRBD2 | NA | CASSYGASGSDEQYF | TGTGCCAGCAGTTACGGGGCTAGCGGGAGCGACGAGCAGTACTTC
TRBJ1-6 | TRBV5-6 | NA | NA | CASSPSPDRWNSPLHF | TGTGCCAGCAGCCCCTCCCCAGACAGGTGGAATTCACCCCTCCACTTT
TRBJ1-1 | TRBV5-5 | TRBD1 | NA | CASSLGTGGLAFF | TGTGCCAGCAGCTTGGGGACAGGGGGGCTAGCTTTCTTT
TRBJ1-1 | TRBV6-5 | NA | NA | CASSSHLEAFF | TGTGCCAGCAGTTCACACCTTGAAGCTTTCTTT
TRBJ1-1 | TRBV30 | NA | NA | CARARGTEAFF | TGTGCCCGAGCCAGAGGCACTGAAGCTTTCTTT
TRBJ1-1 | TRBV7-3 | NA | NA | CASSQGGAEAFF | TGTGCCAGCAGCCAAGGGGGAGCTGAAGCTTTCTTT
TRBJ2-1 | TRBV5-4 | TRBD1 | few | CASSLYGQGYNEQFF | TGTGCCAGCAGCCTCTACGGACAGGGATACAATGAGCAGTTCTTC
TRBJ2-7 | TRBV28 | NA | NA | CASSFGRVHEQYF | TGTGCCAGCAGTTTCGGCAGGGTCCACGAGCAGTACTTC
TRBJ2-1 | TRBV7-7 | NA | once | CASSLDGRTNEQFF | TGTGCCAGCAGCTTAGATGGTAGGACAAATGAGCAGTTCTTC
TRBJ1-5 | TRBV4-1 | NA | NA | CASSQGRLRTNQPQHF | TGCGCCAGCAGCCAAGGGAGGTTGCGGACGAATCAGCCCCAGCATTTT
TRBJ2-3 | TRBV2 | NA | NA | CASSSRIGTDTQYF | TGTGCCAGCAGCTCTAGAATTGGCACAGATACGCAGTATTTT
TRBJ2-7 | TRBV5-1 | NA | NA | CASSLAGEYEQYF | TGCGCCAGCAGCTTGGCCGGAGAATACGAGCAGTACTTC
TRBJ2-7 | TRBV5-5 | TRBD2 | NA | CASSLGLAGSGSYEQYF | TGTGCCAGCAGCTTGGGACTAGCGGGATCGGGCTCCTACGAGCAGTACTTC
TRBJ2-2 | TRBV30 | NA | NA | CACLTANTGELFF | TGTGCCTGCCTCACTGCGAACACCGGGGAGCTGTTTTTT
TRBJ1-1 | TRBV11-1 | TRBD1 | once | CASRYETGENTEAFF | TGTGCCAGCAGATACGAAACAGGGGAGAACACTGAAGCTTTCTTT
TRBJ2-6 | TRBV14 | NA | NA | CASSQVRHSGANVLTF | TGTGCCAGCAGCCAAGTGCGACACTCTGGGGCCAACGTCCTGACTTTC
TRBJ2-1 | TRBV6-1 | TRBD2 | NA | CASSEAVSWGGSYNEQFF | TGTGCCAGCAGTGAAGCGGTCTCTTGGGGGGGCTCCTACAATGAGCAGTTCTTC
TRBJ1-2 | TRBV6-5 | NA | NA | CASAPVGAGGYTF | TGTGCCAGCGCCCCCGTGGGGGCGGGTGGCTACACCTTC
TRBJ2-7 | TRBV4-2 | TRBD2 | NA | CASSRGLAGGYEQYF | TGTGCCAGCAGCCGAGGACTAGCGGGAGGATACGAGCAGTACTTC
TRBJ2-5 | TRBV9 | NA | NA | CASSVAPRETQYF | TGTGCCAGCAGCGTAGCTCCTCGGGAGACCCAGTACTTC
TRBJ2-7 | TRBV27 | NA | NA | CASSLVPGNEQYF | TGTGCCAGCAGTTTGGTTCCCGGTAACGAGCAGTACTTC
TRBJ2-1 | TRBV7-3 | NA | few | CASSLGGDEQFF | TGTGCCAGCAGCTTAGGCGGCGATGAGCAGTTCTTC
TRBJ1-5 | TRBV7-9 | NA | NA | CSSSLEGNQPQHF | TGTTCCAGCAGCTTAGAGGGGAATCAGCCCCAGCATTTT
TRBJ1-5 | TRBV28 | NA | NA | CASSPPGNQPQHF | TGTGCCAGCAGCCCCCCAGGCAATCAGCCCCAGCATTTT
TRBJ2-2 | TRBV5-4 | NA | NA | CASSLGGDAVTGELFF | TGTGCCAGCAGCTTGGGCGGGGATGCGGTCACCGGGGAGCTGTTTTTT
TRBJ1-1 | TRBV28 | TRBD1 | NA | CASSTGVSNTEAFF | TGTGCCAGCAGCACAGGGGTGAGTAACACTGAAGCTTTCTTT